This passage covers 15 T cell receptor beta chains from one sample sequenced in a study of shared clonotypes between healthy human individuals. The assay was immunoSEQ multiplex PCR, and TCRdb's table has in-frame clones only and misses some. The sample consists of 950,000 to 1,300,000 clones, about 80% of them appearing once. The material sequenced was memory CD4+ T cells sorted from blood. Subset described: CD45RA-negative fraction. These receptors were collected from a man younger than 35 in good health.

The chain employs TRBV15 and TRBJ2-5, with D hard to call. The CDR3 is 13 residues long. Trimming removed 1 base from V and 0 bases from J, with 3 bases in between. Germline V gene lookup returns CDR1 LNHNV and CDR2 YYDKDF (reference sequence). For the CDR3, the DNA is TGTGCCACCAGCAGAGCCTACCAAGAGACCCAGTACTTC. Translating it yields CATSRAYQETQYF.

The rearrangement uses TRBV2 and TRBJ2-6; D may match TRBD1 or TRBD2 (5 bases each). CDR1 SNHLY and CDR2 FYNNEI come from the germline V gene. V was cut by 7 bases and J by 0 bases, with 10 bases left in between. The CDR3 length is 15 residues. The CDR3 DNA follows: TGTGCCAGCACAGGGCGGGTCTCTGGGGCCAACGTCCTGACTTTC. The encoded protein is CASTGRVSGANVLTF.

This clone was counted once. The V and J genes are TRBV30 and TRBJ1-4, with TRBD1 matching 8 bases. CDR3 length: 16 amino acids. From germline, CDR1 is GTSNPN and CDR2 SVGIG (reference sequence). The junction had 8 bases not matched to a gene; V was cut back by 1 base and J by 4 bases. CDR3 loop: CAWSGGTGRLNEKLFF. The CDR3, as DNA: TGTGCCTGGAGTGGCGGGACAGGAAGACTTAATGAAAAACTGTTTTTT.

The chain carries TRBV30 and TRBJ2-3; perhaps TRBD2 as D (5 bases). Germline assignment: CDR1 GTSNPN and CDR2 SVGIG (reference sequence). V was pared by 3 bases and J by 5 bases, with 18 bases between. This CDR3 has 15 amino acids. The CDR3 coding sequence is TGTGCCTGGAGCGGCCGGGATACAAAACAAGATACGCAGTATTTT. Residues: CAWSGRDTKQDTQYF.

The rearrangement uses TRBV6-4 and TRBJ1-1, with 9 bases aligning to TRBD1. Per the germline V gene, CDR1 is MRHNA and CDR2 is SNTAGT. The CDR3 consists of 16 residues. J was trimmed by 0 bases and V by 7 bases; bases with no gene match: 9. DNA for the CDR3: TGTGCCAGCACTTACTGGGACAGGGAGATGAACACTGAAGCTTTCTTT. Protein sequence: CASTYWDREMNTEAFF.

The chain couples TRBV4-1 to TRBJ2-7, with D unresolved. Germline assignment: CDR1 MGHRA and CDR2 YSYEKL. Deletions cut 3 bases from V and 2 bases from J, with 14 bases between. The CDR3 is 15 residues long. The CDR3 here is CASSHPEPNPYEQYF. CDR3 coding DNA: TGCGCCAGCAGCCATCCCGAGCCCAACCCCTACGAGCAGTACTTC.

The chain links TRBV10-3 to TRBJ1-2, with 7 bases aligning to TRBD1. Germline loops: CDR1 ENHRY, CDR2 SYGVKD. This CDR3 is built from 13 residues. The V and J ends lost 11 bases and 3 bases, in that order; junction bases with no gene match: 9. The CDR3 region has the DNA TGTGCCGTGAACAGGGGAAAAGACTATGGCTACACCTTC. Encoded protein: CAVNRGKDYGYTF.

The chain has TRBV30 and TRBJ1-2; TRBD1 might be the D (5 bases). This CDR3 contains 16 residues. V lost 4 bases, J lost 3 bases, and 21 bases lay in between. Germline CDR1 GTSNPN, CDR2 SVGIG (reference sequence). The CDR3 protein is CAWMSYRRNPYYGYTF. DNA for the CDR3: TGTGCCTGGATGTCGTACAGGAGAAATCCCTACTATGGCTACACCTTC.

This clone was seen at least ten times. One junction end disagrees with the germline gene, perhaps due to a read error. The V gene is TRBV2, the J gene TRBJ2-2; 10 bases are shared with TRBD2. Germline V gene lookup returns CDR1 SNHLY and CDR2 FYNNEI. The CDR3 spans 14 residues. CDR3: CASIEAGGTGELFF. The CDR3 nucleotides are TGTGCCAGCATTGAAGCGGGAGGGACCGGGGAGCTGTTTTTT.

This clone was seen just once. V gene TRBV4-1 combines with J gene TRBJ1-4; 11 bases agree with TRBD1. Germline V CDR1 and CDR2: MGHRA, YSYEKL. The CDR3 consists of 17 residues. With V trimmed by 4 bases and J by 4 bases, 8 bases remained unmatched. CDR3 nucleotides: TGCGCCAGCAGCCGAGCAGGACAGGGGGCCTTTAATGAAAAACTGTTTTTT. Its translation is CASSRAGQGAFNEKLFF.

This sequence joins TRBV5-8 and TRBJ2-7, with D possibly matching TRBD1 (5 bases). The V and J ends lost 1 base and 5 bases respectively, with 13 bases between them. The CDR3 is 14 amino acids. In germline, CDR1 is SGHTS, CDR2 YDEGEE. CDR3 DNA: TGTGCCAGCAGCTTGCATAGGGGTTCGAACGAGCAGTACTTC. This gives the protein CASSLHRGSNEQYF.

This rearrangement joins TRBV4-3 to TRBJ2-5; possible D gene TRBD2, 5 bases. Trimming shortened V by 3 bases and J by 1 base, and 9 bases separated the two germline ends. CDR1 is LGHNA, CDR2 YSLEER, per germline. This CDR3 is built from 14 residues. Here the CDR3 DNA reads TGCGCCAGCAGCCAGTCTAGCTCCCAAGAGACCCAGTACTTC. It codes for CASSQSSSQETQYF.

This clone was seen a single time. The CDR3 coding sequence is TGTGCCAGCAGTTTCGGGGAGAGGCAGTACTTC. It encodes CASSFGERQYF. This sequence joins TRBV2 and TRBJ2-7; weak D call: TRBD2 (5 bases). CDR3 length: 11 amino acids. V shed 5 bases and J shed 9 bases, with 11 bases lying between them. Per the germline V gene, CDR1 is SNHLY and CDR2 is FYNNEI.

The rearrangement uses TRBV9 and TRBJ1-4; perhaps TRBD1 as D (6 bases). CDR1 is SGDLS and CDR2 is YYNGEE in the germline V gene. The CDR3 is made up of 14 amino acids. V was trimmed by 3 bases and J by 4 bases, leaving 10 bases between them. CDR3 nucleotides: TGTGCCAGCAGCGCCAGAGGGGGTAATGAAAAACTGTTTTTT. This codes for CASSARGGNEKLFF.

The chain couples TRBV29-1 to TRBJ2-1, with D possibly TRBD2 on 7 matching bases. The CDR3 is 14 residues long. The ends were cut back, 3 bases at V and 10 bases at J, with 19 bases in the middle. Germline V gene data show CDR1 as SQVTM and CDR2 as ANQGSEA. The DNA of the CDR3 is TGCAGCGTTGATGAGGGGGAGGGCCGTAGAGAGCAGTTCTTC. This encodes CSVDEGEGRREQFF.